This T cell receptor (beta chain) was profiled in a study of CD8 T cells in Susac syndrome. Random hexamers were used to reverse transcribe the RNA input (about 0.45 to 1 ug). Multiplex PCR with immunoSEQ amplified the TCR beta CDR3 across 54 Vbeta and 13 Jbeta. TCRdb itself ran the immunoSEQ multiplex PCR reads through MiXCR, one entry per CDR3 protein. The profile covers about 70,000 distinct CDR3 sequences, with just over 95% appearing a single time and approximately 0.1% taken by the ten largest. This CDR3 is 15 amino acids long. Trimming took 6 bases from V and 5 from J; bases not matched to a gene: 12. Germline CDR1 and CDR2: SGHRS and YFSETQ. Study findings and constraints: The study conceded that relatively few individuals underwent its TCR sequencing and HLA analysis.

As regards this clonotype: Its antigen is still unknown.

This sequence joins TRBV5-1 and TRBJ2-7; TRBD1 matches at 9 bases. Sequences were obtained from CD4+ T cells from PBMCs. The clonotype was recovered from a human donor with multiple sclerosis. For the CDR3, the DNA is TGCGCCAGCAACCTCGCGACAGGGGGGATGGACGAGCAGTACTTC. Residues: CASNLATGGMDEQYF.